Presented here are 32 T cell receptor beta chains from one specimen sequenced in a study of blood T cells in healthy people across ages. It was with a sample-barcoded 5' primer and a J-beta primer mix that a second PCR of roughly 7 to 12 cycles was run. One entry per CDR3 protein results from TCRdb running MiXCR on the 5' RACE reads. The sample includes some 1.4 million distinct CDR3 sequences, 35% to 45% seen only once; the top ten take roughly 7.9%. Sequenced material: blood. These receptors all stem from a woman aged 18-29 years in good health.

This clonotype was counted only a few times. The CDR3 DNA is TGTGCCAGCAGCGAGCGTGGGGGCGTAAGCTCTGGGGCCAACGTCCTGACTTTC. It codes for CASSERGGVSSGANVLTF. The chain combines TRBV9 with TRBJ2-6; possibly TRBD1 for D (6 bases). The germline CDR1 and CDR2 sequences are SGDLS and YYNGEE. CDR3 size: 18 residues. Trimming took 3 bases from V and 0 from J, leaving 16 bases between them.

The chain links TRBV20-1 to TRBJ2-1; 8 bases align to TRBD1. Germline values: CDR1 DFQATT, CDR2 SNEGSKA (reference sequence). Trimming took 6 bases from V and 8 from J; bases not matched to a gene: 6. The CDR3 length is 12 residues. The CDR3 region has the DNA TGCAGTGCACCGGACAGGGTCTATGAGCAGTTCTTC. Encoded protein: CSAPDRVYEQFF.

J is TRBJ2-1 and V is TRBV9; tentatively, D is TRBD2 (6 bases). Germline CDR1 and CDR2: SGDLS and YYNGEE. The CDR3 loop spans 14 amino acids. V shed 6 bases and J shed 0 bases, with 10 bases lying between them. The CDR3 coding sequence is TGTGCCAGCAACCGGGACTCCTCCTACAATGAGCAGTTCTTC. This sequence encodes CASNRDSSYNEQFF.

The DNA of the CDR3 is TGCGCCAGCAGAGAAGGAGGGTCCGGTGAAGCTTTCTTT. It translates to CASREGGSGEAFF. The V and J genes are TRBV4-1 and TRBJ1-1; D remains unclear. This CDR3 comprises 13 residues. Looked up from germline, CDR1 is MGHRA and CDR2 is YSYEKL. V was clipped by 6 bases and J by 7 bases, with 15 bases between them.

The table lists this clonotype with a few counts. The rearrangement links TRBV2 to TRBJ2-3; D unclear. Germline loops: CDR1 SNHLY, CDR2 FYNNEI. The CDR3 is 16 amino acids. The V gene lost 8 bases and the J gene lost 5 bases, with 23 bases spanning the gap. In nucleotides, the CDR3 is TGTGCCAGCCAATCTTACCCGGGCCCCAAGGGAGATACGCAGTATTTT. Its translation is CASQSYPGPKGDTQYF. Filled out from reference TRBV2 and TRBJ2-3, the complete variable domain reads EPEVTQTPSHQVTQMGQEVILRCVPISNHLYFYWYRQILGQKVEFLVSFYNNEISEKSEIFDDQFSVERPDGSNFTLKIRSTKLEDSAMYFCASQSYPGPKGDTQYFGPGTRLTVL.

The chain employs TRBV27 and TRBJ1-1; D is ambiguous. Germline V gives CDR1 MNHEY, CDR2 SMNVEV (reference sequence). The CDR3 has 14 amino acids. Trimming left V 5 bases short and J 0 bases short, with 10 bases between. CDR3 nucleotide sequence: TGTGCCAGCAGTGATATCCGTCTGAACACTGAAGCTTTCTTT. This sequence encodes CASSDIRLNTEAFF.

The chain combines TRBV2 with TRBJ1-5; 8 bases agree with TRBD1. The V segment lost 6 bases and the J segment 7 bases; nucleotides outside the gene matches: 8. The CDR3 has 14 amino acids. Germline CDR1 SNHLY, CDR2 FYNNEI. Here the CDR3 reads CASRDRVSVQPQHF. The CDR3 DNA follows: TGTGCCAGCAGGGACAGGGTCAGTGTCCAGCCCCAGCATTTT.

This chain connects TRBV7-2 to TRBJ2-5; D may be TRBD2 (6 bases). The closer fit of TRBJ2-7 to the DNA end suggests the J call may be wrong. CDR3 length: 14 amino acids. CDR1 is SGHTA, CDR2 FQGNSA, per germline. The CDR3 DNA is TGTGCCAGCAGCTCCGTAGCGGAACATTACGAGCAGTACTTC. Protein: CASSSVAEHYEQYF.

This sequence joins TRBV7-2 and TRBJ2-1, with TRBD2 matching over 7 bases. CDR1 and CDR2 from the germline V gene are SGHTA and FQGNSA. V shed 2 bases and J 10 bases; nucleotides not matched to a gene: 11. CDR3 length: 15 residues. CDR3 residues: CASSLRLAEAYEQFF. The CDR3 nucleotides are TGTGCCAGCAGCTTACGGCTAGCGGAGGCCTACGAGCAGTTCTTC.

The CDR3 DNA is TGTGCCAGCAGGGACTCCATATGGGACTACACCTTC. This translates into CASRDSIWDYTF. The rearrangement joins TRBV10-3 to TRBJ1-2; tentative D call: TRBD1 (5 bases). Germline CDR1 and CDR2: ENHRY and SYGVKD. CDR3 length equals 12 residues. Deletions cut 10 bases from V and 10 bases from J, with 19 bases between.

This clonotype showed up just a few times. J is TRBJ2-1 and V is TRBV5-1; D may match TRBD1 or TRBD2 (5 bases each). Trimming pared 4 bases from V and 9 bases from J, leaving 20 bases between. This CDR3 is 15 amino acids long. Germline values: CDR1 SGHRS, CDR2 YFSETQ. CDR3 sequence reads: CASSPSIRDPGEQFF. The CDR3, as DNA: TGCGCCAGCAGCCCCAGTATCAGGGACCCGGGTGAGCAGTTCTTC.

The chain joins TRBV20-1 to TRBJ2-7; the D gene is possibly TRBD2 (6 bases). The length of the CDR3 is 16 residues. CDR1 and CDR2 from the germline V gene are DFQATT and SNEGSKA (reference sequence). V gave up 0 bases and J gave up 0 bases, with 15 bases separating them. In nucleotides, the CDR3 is TGCAGTGCTAGAGACGGATTTCCGGGACTCTCCTACGAGCAGTACTTC. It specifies CSARDGFPGLSYEQYF.

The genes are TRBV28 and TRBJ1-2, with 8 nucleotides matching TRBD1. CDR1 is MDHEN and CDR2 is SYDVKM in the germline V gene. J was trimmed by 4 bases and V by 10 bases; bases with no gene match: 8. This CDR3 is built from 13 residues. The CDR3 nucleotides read TGTGCCACCAAAGCAGGGGGCGCCTATGGCTACACCTTC. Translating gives CATKAGGAYGYTF.

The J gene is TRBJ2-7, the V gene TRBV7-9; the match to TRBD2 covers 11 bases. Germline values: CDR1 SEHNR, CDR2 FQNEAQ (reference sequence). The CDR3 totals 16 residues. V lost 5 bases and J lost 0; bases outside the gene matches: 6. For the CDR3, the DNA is TGTGCCAGCAGCCCCGGGACTAGCGGAATCTCCTACGAGCAGTACTTC. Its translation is CASSPGTSGISYEQYF.

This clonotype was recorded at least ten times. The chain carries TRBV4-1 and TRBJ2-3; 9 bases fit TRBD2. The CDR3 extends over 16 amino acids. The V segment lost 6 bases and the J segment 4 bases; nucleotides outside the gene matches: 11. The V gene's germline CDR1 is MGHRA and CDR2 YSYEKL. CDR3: CASSRTWAGGADTQYF. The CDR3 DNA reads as TGCGCCAGCAGTCGGACCTGGGCGGGGGGGGCAGATACGCAGTATTTT.

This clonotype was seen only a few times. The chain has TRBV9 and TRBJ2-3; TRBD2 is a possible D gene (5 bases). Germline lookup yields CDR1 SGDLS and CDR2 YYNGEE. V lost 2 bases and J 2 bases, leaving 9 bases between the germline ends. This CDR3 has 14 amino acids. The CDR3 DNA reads TGTGCCAGCAGCGTCGAGCGGACCACAGATACGCAGTATTTT. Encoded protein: CASSVERTTDTQYF.

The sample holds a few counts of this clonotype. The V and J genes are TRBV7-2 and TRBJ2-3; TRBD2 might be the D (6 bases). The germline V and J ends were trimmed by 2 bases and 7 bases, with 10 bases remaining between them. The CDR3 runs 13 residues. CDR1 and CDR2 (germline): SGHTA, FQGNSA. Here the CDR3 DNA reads TGTGCCAGCAGCTTAACTAGCCAAAATACGCAGTATTTT. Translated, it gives CASSLTSQNTQYF.

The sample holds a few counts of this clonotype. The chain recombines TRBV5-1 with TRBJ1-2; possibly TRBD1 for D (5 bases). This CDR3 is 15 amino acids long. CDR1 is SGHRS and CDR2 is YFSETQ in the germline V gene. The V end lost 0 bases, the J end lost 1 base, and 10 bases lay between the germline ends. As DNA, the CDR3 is TGCGCCAGCAGCTTGGAGGGGCCGATTAACTATGGCTACACCTTC. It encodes CASSLEGPINYGYTF. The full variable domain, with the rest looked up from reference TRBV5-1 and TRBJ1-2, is KAGVTQTPRYLIKTRGQQVTLSCSPISGHRSVSWYQQTPGQGLQFLFEYFSETQRNKGNFPGRFSGRQFSNSRSEMNVSTLELGDSALYLCASSLEGPINYGYTFGSGTRLTVV.

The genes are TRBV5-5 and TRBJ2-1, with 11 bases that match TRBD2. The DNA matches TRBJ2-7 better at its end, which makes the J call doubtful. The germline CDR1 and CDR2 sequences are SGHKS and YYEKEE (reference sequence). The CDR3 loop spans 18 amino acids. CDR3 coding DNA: TGTGCCAGCAACTTATATGTTAGCGGGGGGGCTCCATACAATGAGCAGTACTTC. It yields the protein CASNLYVSGGAPYNEQYF.

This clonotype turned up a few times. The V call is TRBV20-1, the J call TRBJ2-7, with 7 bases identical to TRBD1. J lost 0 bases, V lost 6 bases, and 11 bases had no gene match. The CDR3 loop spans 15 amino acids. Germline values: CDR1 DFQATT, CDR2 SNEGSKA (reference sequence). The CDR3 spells CSANLGTASSYEQYF. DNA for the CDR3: TGCAGTGCCAACCTAGGGACAGCCAGCTCCTACGAGCAGTACTTC.

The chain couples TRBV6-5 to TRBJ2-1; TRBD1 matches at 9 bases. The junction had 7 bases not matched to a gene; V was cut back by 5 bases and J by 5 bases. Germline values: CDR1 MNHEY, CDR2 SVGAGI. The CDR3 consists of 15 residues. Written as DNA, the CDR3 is TGTGCCAGCAGTCGCCTGACAGGGGGAAACAATGAGCAGTTCTTC. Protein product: CASSRLTGGNNEQFF.

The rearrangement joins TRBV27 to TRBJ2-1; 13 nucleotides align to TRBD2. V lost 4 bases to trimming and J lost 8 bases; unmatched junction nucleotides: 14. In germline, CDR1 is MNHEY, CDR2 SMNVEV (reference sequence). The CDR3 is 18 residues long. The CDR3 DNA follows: TGTGCCAGCAGTTCACGACTAGCGGGAGGAGTTCGTTACGATGAGCAGTTCTTC. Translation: CASSSRLAGGVRYDEQFF.

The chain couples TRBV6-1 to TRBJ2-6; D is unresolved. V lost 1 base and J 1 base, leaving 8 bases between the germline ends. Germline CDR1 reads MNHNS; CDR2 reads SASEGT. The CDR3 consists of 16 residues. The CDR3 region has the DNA TGTGCCAGCAGTGAAGGGTCTGGGTCTGGGGCCAACGTCCTGACTTTC. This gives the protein CASSEGSGSGANVLTF.

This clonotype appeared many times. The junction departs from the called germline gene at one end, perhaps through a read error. The DNA of the CDR3 is TGCGCCAGCAGTGCTAGCGGCAACTCCTACAATGAGCAGTTCTTC. Translated, it gives CASSASGNSYNEQFF. This rearrangement joins TRBV9 to TRBJ2-1; 7 positions agree with TRBD2. The CDR3 contains 15 residues. The germline gives CDR1 SGDLS, CDR2 YYNGEE.

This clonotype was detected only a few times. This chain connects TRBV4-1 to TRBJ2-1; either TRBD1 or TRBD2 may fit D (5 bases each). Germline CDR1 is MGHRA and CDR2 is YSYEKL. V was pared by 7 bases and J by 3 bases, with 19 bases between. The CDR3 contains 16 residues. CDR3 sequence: CASNPGSAPLYNEQFF. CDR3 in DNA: TGCGCCAGCAACCCAGGGAGCGCCCCCCTCTACAATGAGCAGTTCTTC.

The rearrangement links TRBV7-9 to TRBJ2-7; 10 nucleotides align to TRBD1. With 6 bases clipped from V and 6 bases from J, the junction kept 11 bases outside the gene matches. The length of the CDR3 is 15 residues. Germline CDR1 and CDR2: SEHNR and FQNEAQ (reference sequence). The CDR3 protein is CASRGRTGGTPEQYF. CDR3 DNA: TGTGCCAGCAGAGGGCGGACAGGGGGGACCCCCGAGCAGTACTTC.

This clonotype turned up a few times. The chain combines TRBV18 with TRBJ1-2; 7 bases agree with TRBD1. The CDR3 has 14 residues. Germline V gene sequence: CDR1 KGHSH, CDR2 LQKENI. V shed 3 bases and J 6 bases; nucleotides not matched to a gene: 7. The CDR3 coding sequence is TGTGCCAGCTCACCGATGGGCCAGGGGGATGGCTACACCTTC. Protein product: CASSPMGQGDGYTF.

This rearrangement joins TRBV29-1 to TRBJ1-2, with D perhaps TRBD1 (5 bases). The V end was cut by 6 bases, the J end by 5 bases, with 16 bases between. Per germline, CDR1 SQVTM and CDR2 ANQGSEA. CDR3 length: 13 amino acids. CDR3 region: CSVREGFGYGYTF. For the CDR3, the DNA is TGCAGCGTACGTGAGGGGTTCGGTTATGGCTACACCTTC. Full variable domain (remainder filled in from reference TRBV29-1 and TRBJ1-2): SAVISQKPSRDICQRGTSLTIQCQVDSQVTMMFWYRQQPGQSLTLIATANQGSEATYESGFVIDKFPISRPNLTFSTLTVSNMSPEDSSIYLCSVREGFGYGYTFGSGTRLTVV.

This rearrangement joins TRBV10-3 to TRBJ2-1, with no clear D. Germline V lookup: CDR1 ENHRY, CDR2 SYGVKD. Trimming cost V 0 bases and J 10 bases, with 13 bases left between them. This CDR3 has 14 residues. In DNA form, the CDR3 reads TGTGCCATCAGTGAGTCGGCCAAGACCTACGAGCAGTTCTTC. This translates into CAISESAKTYEQFF.

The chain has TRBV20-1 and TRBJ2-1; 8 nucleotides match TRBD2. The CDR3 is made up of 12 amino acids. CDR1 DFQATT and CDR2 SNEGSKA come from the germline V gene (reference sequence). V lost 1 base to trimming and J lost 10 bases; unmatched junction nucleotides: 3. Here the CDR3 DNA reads TGCAGTGCTAGAGGGCCTAGCGGGGAGCAGTTCTTC. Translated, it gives CSARGPSGEQFF.

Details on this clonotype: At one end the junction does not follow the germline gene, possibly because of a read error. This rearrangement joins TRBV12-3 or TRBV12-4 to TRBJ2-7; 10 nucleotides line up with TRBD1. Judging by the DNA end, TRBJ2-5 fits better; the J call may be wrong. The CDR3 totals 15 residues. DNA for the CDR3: TGTGCAAGCAAAACCATCGACAGGGGGCTTGAGACCCAGTACTTC. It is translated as CASKTIDRGLETQYF.

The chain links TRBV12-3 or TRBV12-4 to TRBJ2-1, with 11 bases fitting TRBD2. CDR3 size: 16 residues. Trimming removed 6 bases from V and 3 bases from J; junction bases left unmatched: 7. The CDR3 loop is CASSSTSGTLYNEQFF. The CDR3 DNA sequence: TGTGCCAGCAGCTCGACTAGCGGGACCCTCTACAATGAGCAGTTCTTC.